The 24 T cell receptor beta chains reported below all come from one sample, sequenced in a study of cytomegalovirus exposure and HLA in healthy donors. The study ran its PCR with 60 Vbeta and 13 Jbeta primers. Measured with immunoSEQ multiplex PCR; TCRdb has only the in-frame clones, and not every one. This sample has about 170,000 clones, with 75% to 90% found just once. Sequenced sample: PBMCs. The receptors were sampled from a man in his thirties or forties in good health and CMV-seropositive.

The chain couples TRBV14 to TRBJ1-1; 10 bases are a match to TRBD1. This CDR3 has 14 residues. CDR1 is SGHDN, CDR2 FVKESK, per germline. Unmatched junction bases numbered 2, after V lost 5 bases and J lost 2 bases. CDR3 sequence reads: CASSRDRGNTEAFF. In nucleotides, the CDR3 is TGTGCCAGCAGCAGGGACAGGGGTAACACTGAAGCTTTCTTT.

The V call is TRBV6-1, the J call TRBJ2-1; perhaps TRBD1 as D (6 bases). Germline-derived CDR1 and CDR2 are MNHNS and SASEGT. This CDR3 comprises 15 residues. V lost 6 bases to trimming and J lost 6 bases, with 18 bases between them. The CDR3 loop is CASRLYFGQRNEQFF. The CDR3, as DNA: TGTGCCAGCAGGCTTTACTTTGGACAGCGCAATGAGCAGTTCTTC.

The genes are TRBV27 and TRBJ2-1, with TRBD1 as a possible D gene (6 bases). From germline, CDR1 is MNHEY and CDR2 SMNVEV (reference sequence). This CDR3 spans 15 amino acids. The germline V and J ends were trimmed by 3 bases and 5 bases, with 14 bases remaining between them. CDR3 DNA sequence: TGTGCCAGCAGTTTCCTCGGACAGACTAACAATGAGCAGTTCTTC. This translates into CASSFLGQTNNEQFF.

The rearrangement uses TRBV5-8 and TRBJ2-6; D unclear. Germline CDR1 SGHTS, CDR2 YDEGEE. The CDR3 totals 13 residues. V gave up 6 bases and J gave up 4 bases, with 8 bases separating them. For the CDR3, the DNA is TGTGCCAGCATCCTTTCCGGGGCCAACGTCCTGACTTTC. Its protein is CASILSGANVLTF. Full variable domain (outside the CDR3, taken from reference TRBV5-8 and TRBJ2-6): EAGVTQSPTHLIKTRGQQATLRCSPISGHTSVYWYQQALGLGLQFLLWYDEGEERNRGNFPPRFSGRQFPNYSSELNVNALELEDSALYLCASILSGANVLTFGAGSRLTVL.

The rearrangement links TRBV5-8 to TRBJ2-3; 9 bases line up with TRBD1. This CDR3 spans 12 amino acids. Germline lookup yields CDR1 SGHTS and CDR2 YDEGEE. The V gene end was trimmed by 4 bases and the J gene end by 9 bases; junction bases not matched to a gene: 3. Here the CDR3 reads CASSTTGGTQYF. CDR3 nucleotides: TGTGCCAGCAGCACGACAGGGGGGACGCAGTATTTT. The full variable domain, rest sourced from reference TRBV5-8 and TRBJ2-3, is EAGVTQSPTHLIKTRGQQATLRCSPISGHTSVYWYQQALGLGLQFLLWYDEGEERNRGNFPPRFSGRQFPNYSSELNVNALELEDSALYLCASSTTGGTQYFGPGTRLTVL.

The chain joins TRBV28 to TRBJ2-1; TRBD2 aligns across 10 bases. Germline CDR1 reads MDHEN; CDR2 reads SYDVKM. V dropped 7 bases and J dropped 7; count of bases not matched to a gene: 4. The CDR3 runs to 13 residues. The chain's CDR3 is CASILSGRNEQFF. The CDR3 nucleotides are TGTGCCAGCATTCTTAGCGGGAGGAATGAGCAGTTCTTC.

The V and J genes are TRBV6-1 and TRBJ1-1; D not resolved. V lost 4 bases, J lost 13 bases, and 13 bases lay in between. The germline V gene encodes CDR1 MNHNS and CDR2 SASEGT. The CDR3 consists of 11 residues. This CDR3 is CASSVRGSGFF. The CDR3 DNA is TGTGCCAGCAGTGTACGGGGAAGTGGTTTCTTT.

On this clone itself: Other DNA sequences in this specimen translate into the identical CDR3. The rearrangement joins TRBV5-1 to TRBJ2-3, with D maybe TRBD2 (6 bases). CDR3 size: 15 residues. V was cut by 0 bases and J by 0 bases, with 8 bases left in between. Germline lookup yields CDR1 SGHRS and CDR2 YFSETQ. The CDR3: CASSLAGRSTDTQYF. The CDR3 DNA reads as TGCGCCAGCAGCTTGGCTGGGAGGAGCACAGATACGCAGTATTTT.

CDR3 bases: TGTGCCAGCAGCCCTCGACAGGGTTGGGACACTGAAGCTTTCTTT. Protein sequence: CASSPRQGWDTEAFF. The rearrangement uses TRBV6-6 and TRBJ1-1, with 7 bases fitting TRBD1. V shed 6 bases, J shed 3 bases, and the junction held 10 bases outside the gene matches. CDR1 MNHNY and CDR2 SVGAGI come from the germline V gene (reference sequence). This CDR3 has 15 residues.

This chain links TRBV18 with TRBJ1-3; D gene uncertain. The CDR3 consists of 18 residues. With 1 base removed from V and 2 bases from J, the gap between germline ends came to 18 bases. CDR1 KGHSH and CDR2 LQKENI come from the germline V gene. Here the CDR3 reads CASSPRGSTERPGNTIYF. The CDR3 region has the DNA TGTGCCAGCTCACCACGTGGAAGCACTGAGCGACCTGGAAACACCATATATTTT.

CDR3 sequence reads: CASRDRVIGLGEQFF. The CDR3 DNA is TGCGCCAGCAGAGACAGAGTGATAGGGCTCGGTGAGCAGTTCTTC. V is TRBV5-1 and J is TRBJ2-1; weak D call: TRBD1 (5 bases). Deletions cut 5 bases from V and 9 bases from J, with 21 bases between. The CDR3 is made up of 15 amino acids. The V gene's germline CDR1 is SGHRS and CDR2 YFSETQ.

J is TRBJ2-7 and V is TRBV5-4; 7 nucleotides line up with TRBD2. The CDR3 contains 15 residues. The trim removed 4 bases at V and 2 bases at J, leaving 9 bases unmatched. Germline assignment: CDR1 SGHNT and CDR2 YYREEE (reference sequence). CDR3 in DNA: TGTGCCAGCAGCAACGGACTAGTGGGTCCCTACGAGCAGTACTTC. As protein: CASSNGLVGPYEQYF.

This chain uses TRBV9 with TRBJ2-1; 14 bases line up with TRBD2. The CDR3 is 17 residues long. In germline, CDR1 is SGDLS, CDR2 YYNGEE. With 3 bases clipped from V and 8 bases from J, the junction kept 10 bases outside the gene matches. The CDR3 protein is CASSEPPGTSGRDEQFF. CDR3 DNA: TGTGCCAGCAGCGAGCCCCCCGGGACTAGCGGGAGAGATGAGCAGTTCTTC.

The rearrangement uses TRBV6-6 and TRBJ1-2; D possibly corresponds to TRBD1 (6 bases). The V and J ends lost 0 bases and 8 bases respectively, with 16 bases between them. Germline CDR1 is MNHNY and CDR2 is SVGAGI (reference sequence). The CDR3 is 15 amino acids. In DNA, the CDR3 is TGTGCCAGCAGTTACTCCAGGGGCCCCTCGTCGGGCTACACCTTC. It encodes CASSYSRGPSSGYTF.

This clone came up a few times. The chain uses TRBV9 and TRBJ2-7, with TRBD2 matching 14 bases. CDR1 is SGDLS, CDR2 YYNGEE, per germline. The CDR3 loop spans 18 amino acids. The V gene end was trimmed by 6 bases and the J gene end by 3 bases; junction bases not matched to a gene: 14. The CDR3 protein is CASIIGTSGSPIVYEQYF. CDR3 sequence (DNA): TGTGCCAGCATCATCGGGACTAGCGGGAGCCCCATCGTCTACGAGCAGTACTTC.

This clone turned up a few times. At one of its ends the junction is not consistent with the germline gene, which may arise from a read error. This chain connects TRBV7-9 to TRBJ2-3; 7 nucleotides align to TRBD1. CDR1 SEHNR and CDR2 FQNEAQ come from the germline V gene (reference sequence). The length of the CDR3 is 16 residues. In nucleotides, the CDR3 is TGTTCCAGCAGCTCCCTCTGGACAGGTAGCACAGATACGCAGTATTTT. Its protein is CSSSSLWTGSTDTQYF.

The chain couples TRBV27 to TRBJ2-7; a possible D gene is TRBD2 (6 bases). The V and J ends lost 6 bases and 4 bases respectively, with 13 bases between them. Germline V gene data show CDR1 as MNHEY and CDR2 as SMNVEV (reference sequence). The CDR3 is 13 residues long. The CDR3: CASSGAGRYEQYF. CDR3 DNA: TGTGCCAGCAGCGGGGCGGGAAGGTACGAGCAGTACTTC.

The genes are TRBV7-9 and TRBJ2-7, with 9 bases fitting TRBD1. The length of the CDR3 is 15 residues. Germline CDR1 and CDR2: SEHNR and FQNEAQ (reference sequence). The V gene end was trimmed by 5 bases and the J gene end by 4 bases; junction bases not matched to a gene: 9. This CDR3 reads CASSPGTGPGYEQYF. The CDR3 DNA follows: TGTGCCAGCAGCCCCGGGACAGGGCCGGGGTACGAGCAGTACTTC.

CDR3 sequence reads: CASSQGPSRGRDSPLHF. CDR3 coding DNA: TGTGCCAGCAGCCAAGGGCCCTCGAGGGGGCGCGATTCACCCCTCCACTTT. This sequence joins TRBV4-2 and TRBJ1-6; 7 nucleotides align to TRBD1. CDR1 and CDR2 (germline): LGHNA, YNFKEQ. V was pared by 1 base and J by 8 bases, with 11 bases of the junction left unmatched. CDR3 size: 17 residues.

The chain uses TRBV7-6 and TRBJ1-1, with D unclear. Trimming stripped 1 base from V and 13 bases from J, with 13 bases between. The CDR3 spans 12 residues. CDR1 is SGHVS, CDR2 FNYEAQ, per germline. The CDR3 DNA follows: TGTGCCAGCAGCTTAGTCCCACCTATCGGTTTCTTT. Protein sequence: CASSLVPPIGFF.

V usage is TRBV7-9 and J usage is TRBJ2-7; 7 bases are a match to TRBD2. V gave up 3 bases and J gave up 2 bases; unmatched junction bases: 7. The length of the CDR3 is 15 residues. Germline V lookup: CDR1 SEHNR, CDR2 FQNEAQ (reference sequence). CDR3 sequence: CASSFPSGAAYEQYF. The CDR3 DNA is TGTGCCAGCAGCTTCCCGAGCGGGGCTGCCTACGAGCAGTACTTC.

The CDR3 DNA reads as TGTGCCAGCAGTTACTCCCAGGGACAGGGAACCTACGAGCAGTACTTC. Residues: CASSYSQGQGTYEQYF. V usage is TRBV6-5 and J usage is TRBJ2-7, with 9 bases identical to TRBD1. Germline-derived CDR1 and CDR2 are MNHEY and SVGAGI. V dropped 0 bases and J dropped 2; count of bases not matched to a gene: 5. The CDR3 contains 16 residues.

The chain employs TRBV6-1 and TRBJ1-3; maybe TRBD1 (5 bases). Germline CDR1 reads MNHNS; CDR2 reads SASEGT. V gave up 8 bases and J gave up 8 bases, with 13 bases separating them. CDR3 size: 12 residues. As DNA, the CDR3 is TGTGCCAGCGAAACCAGGGTGGACACCATATATTTT. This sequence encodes CASETRVDTIYF.

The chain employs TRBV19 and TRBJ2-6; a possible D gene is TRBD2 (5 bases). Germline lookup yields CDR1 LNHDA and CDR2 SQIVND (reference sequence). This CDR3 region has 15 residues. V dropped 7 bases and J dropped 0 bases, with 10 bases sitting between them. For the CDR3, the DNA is TGTGCCAGTAATCCAGACTACTCTGGGGCCAACGTCCTGACTTTC. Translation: CASNPDYSGANVLTF.